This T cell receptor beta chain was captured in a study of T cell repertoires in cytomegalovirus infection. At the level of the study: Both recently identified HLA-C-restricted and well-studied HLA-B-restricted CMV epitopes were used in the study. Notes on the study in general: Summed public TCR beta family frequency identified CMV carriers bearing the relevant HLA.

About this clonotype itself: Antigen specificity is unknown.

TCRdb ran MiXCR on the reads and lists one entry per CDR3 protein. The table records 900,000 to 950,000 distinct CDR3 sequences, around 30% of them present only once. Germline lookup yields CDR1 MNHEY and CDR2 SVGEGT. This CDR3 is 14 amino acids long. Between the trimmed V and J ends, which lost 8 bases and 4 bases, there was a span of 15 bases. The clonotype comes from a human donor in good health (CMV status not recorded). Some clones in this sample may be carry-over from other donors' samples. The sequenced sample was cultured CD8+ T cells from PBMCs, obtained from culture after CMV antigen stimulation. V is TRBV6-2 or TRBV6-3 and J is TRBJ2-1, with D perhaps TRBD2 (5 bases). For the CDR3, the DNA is TGTGCCAGCGAGGGCAGCCCCCGATACAATGAGCAGTTCTTC. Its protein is CASEGSPRYNEQFF.